Listed below are T cell receptor beta chains from one sample, sequenced in a study of cytomegalovirus exposure and HLA in healthy donors. Libraries were prepared by immunoSEQ multiplex PCR; TCRdb keeps only in-frame clonotypes and omits some of them. Of approximately 65,000 clones in the sample, 90% to 95% are singletons; the top ten hold about 5.4%. Sequencing was performed on PBMCs. The receptors were gathered from a man aged 18 to 29 in good health and CMV-seropositive. CDR3s leave out the opening cysteine and the closing phenylalanine or tryptophan. A D gene is named only where the DNA matches it firmly. Rows may omit the clone size; those that give it use once, few, many or a size class.

clone_size	v_call	cdr3_length	d_call	j_call	cdr3_aa
NA	TRBV5-4	10	NA	TRBJ2-2	ASSQNTGELF
NA	TRBV7-6	13	NA	TRBJ2-7	ASSLAPGQRDEQY
NA	TRBV28	15	NA	TRBJ2-7	ASRLRGNGGKFYEQY
NA	TRBV30	11	NA	TRBJ1-3	AWSVGGENTIY
NA	TRBV7-9	11	NA	TRBJ1-4	ASSRRGSEKLF
NA	TRBV5-1	11	NA	TRBJ1-2	ASRTGSHYGYT
once	TRBV29-1	9	TRBD1	TRBJ2-7	SGWTGAEQY
NA	TRBV5-4	13	TRBD2	TRBJ2-7	ASSPTTSGSYEQY
NA	TRBV5-3	13	TRBD1	TRBJ2-1	ARSPDGTEYNEQF
NA	TRBV2	13	NA	TRBJ2-2	ASSMGDANTGELF
NA	TRBV28	12	TRBD2	TRBJ2-7	ASTLAGVTHEQY
NA	TRBV6-5	14	TRBD1	TRBJ1-3	ASSSTGGASGNTIY
NA	TRBV5-4	16	TRBD1	TRBJ2-2	ASRESKTGTGYTGELF
NA	TRBV6-5	13	TRBD1	TRBJ1-3	ASRGTVSTGNTIY
NA	TRBV5-1	13	TRBD1	TRBJ2-5	ASSPRGTGGETQY
NA	TRBV9	14	NA	TRBJ2-2	ASSPRRDGVTGELF
NA	TRBV5-1	14	NA	TRBJ2-2	ASSLEGTPNTGELF
NA	TRBV9	13	NA	TRBJ2-7	ASSVSLRGSYEQY
NA	TRBV4-1	12	NA	TRBJ2-7	ASSRSESSYEQY
NA	TRBV29-1	15	TRBD1	TRBJ2-7	SVMFSSTGTGTYEQY
few	TRBV9	13	NA	TRBJ1-3	ASSVGHFSGNTIY
NA	TRBV28	12	NA	TRBJ1-5	ASSLTGHNQPQH
NA	TRBV7-3	12	NA	TRBJ2-1	ASSLRVRGGEQF
few	TRBV6-4	14	NA	TRBJ2-3	ASSEFGHGSADTQY
NA	TRBV27	12	TRBD2	TRBJ2-1	ASSLGTSGRGEF
NA	TRBV5-1	12	NA	TRBJ2-5	ASSLERPGETQY
NA	TRBV7-2	14	NA	TRBJ2-7	ASSLFAAGDAYEQY
NA	TRBV2	10	NA	TRBJ2-2	ASRQGTGELF
NA	TRBV6-1	11	TRBD1	TRBJ2-7	ASSAGTGVEQY
NA	TRBV4-2	16	NA	TRBJ2-1	ASSQDELASAGRNEQF
NA	TRBV29-1	9	NA	TRBJ2-1	SATLASEQF
once	TRBV23-1	14	TRBD1	TRBJ1-5	ASSHGQGYSNQPQH
NA	TRBV28	10	NA	TRBJ2-1	ASSLVRSTPF
NA	TRBV4-1	13	NA	TRBJ2-1	ASSHDKSSYNEQF
NA	TRBV6-1	12	NA	TRBJ2-5	ASIGGPSGETQY
NA	TRBV7-2	13	NA	TRBJ2-1	ASSLAGSSYNEQF
NA	TRBV27	12	TRBD2	TRBJ2-7	ASSYSGLSYEQY
once	TRBV15	13	NA	TRBJ2-7	ATSREAGYYHEQY
NA	TRBV27	15	TRBD2	TRBJ2-2	ASNGPGLAGVTEELF
NA	TRBV21-1	12	NA	TRBJ2-7	ASSRQGLRYEQY
once	TRBV7-2	13	NA	TRBJ2-7	ASSLLSGAPYEQY
once	TRBV19	13	TRBD1	TRBJ2-5	ASSRGQSPQETQY
NA	TRBV15	12	NA	TRBJ1-5	ATSRDRVDQPQH
NA	TRBV28	12	NA	TRBJ2-3	ASSRGQITDTQY
NA	TRBV25-1	13	TRBD2	TRBJ2-1	ASSLPGLAANEQF
NA	TRBV5-4	13	TRBD1	TRBJ2-7	ASSPRDRGSYEQY
NA	TRBV4-2	17	TRBD1	TRBJ1-5	ASSQDRAHRQGGYQPQH
NA	TRBV7-2	13	NA	TRBJ2-7	ASSLGGTATYEQY
NA	TRBV25-1	13	NA	TRBJ2-7	ASSVSGVSSYEQY
NA	TRBV28	14	TRBD1	TRBJ2-7	ASSLLVGTVSYEQY
NA	TRBV27	11	NA	TRBJ2-5	ASSLSFPGTQY
few	TRBV30	14	TRBD1	TRBJ1-2	AWSVTPGQFNYGYT
NA	TRBV7-3	12	NA	TRBJ2-2	ASSLTSSTGELF
NA	TRBV7-3	13	NA	TRBJ2-3	ASRSSGSLGDTQY
NA	TRBV30	11	TRBD1	TRBJ1-4	AWAQGVNEKLF